This T cell receptor beta chain is from a study of blood T cell repertoires in COVID-19 (TCRdb year 2020). For the wider study: The collaborator samples originated in the United States, Italy and Spain and spanned the acute and convalescent phases of COVID-19. The prospective study material was composed of cDNA or gDNA derived from T cells, B-cell-depleted T cells, or PBMCs. The repertoires were made available in a free public database intended to serve as a resource for research on the immune response to SARS-CoV-2. Where HLA class I and class II types were available, the types were taken from metadata supplied by the sample provider, not from assay-based typing. The samples were drawn from the first 160 participants of the ongoing ImmuneRACE study and from more than 1,000 subjects provided by 6 global collaborators. Nearly every sample came with metadata listing a de-identified subject ID, COVID-19 status, age in years and sex. Subjects who had been exposed to COVID-19, were actively infected with it, or had recovered from it provided the deeply sampled blood TCRbeta repertoires that made up the dataset.

Turning to this clone: Which antigen it targets is not known. Base qualities are missing; no much larger clone stands one base away.

The germline V gene provides CDR1 MGHRA and CDR2 YSYEKL. Counted from cysteine to phenylalanine, this CDR3 has 17 amino acids. Only the CDR3 part of the read is kept: 51 bases, read in frame from the first base. V has 0 bases trimmed and J has 7 bases trimmed; junction bases matching no gene number 7. What the study reported, not specific to this receptor: The quantity of clinical and demographic metadata differed by source and by participant and was supplied without curation.

Collaborating institutions collected whole blood in K2EDTA tubes following their own protocols. For TCRbeta analysis, collaborator samples were shipped as frozen whole blood, as isolated PBMCs, or as DNA extracted from either sample type. TCRbeta CDR3 regions were amplified from genomic DNA using the immunoSEQ Assay, a bias-controlled multiplex PCR. In the authors' own workflow: The number of nucleated cells in each sample was estimated by amplification of reference gene primers within the assay. Sequence reads were collapsed and filtered to measure the absolute abundance of every unique TCRbeta CDR3 rearrangement. For each sample, productive Simpson clonality was calculated as the square root of Simpson's diversity index across productive rearrangements. The table was pulled from immuneACCESS by TCRdb, which kept in-frame rearrangements only. Such tables lose some clones; where checked, under half of the loss comes from unresolved V genes, and the rest has no known cause. The D gene and trimming were derived from the DNA, and the V and J assignments and clone size from that table. This sample gives approximately 56,000 clones in total; over 80% of them show up just once. Around 6.6% of the sample belongs to the ten largest clones.

The chain links TRBV4-1 with TRBJ2-1; 12 bases in the middle match TRBD1. The clonotype was recovered from a man in his sixties or seventies with active COVID-19. Sequencing used peripheral blood. The nucleotides read TGCGCCAGCAGCCAAGATCCGGGACAGGGGGCGAGGAATGAGCAGTTCTTC. It specifies CASSQDPGQGARNEQFF.